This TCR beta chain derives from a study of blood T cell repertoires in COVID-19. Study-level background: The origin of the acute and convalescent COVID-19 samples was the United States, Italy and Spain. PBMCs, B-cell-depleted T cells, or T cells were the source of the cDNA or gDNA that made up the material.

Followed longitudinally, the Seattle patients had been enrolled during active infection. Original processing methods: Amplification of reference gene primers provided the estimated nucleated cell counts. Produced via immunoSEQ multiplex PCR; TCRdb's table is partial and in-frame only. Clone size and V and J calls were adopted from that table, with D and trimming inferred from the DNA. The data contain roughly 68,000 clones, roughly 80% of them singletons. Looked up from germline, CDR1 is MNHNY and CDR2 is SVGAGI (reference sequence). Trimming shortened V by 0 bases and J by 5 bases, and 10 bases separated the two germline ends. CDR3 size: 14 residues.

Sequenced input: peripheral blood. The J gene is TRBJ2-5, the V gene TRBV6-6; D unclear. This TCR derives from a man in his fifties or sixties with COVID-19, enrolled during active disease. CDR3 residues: CASSYSASEETQYF. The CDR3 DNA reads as TGTGCCAGCAGTTACTCCGCTAGTGAGGAGACCCAGTACTTC.